Shown below are 18 T cell receptor beta chains from a single sample sequenced in a study of T cells in localized non-small cell lung cancer. The method was immunoSEQ multiplex PCR; TCRdb's version includes in-frame clones alone and lacks a portion of them. Of a few thousand clones listed, around 30% are singletons. The sequencing used normal lung tissue next to the tumor, collected before any cancer treatment. These TCRs come from a woman aged 40-69 years with stage II squamous cell lung carcinoma.

The V call is TRBV12-5, the J call TRBJ1-5; tentative D call: TRBD1 (5 bases). The V gene's germline CDR1 is LGHNT and CDR2 FRNRAP. Trimming shortened V by 6 bases and J by 0 bases, and 12 bases separated the two germline ends. The CDR3 is made up of 15 amino acids. DNA of the CDR3: TGTGCTAGTGGCTCCGGACATGATAGCAATCAGCCCCAGCATTTT. Translation gives CASGSGHDSNQPQHF.

The chain carries TRBV5-1 and TRBJ1-1, with D maybe TRBD1 (5 bases). V was shortened by 7 bases and J by 2 bases, with 15 bases between the two germline ends. The CDR3 consists of 14 residues. Germline V gene lookup returns CDR1 SGHRS and CDR2 YFSETQ. In DNA form, the CDR3 reads TGCGCCAGCGGCCGGGGCGGAGCTAACACTGAAGCTTTCTTT. Its protein is CASGRGGANTEAFF.

This clone came up a few times. The rearrangement joins TRBV13 to TRBJ2-4, with TRBD1 identical over 9 bases. Trimming at V came to 11 bases and at J to 2 bases, leaving 4 bases not matched to a gene. Germline V lookup: CDR1 PRHDT, CDR2 FYEKMQ (reference sequence). The CDR3 is 13 residues long. The CDR3, as DNA: TGTGCCGTGGGGACAGGGACCAAAAACATTCAGTACTTC. It is translated as CAVGTGTKNIQYF.

This clone ranks as large (0.1 to 1%). The rearrangement joins TRBV19 to TRBJ1-1; possibly TRBD1 for D (6 bases). Deletions cut 8 bases from V and 3 bases from J, with 13 bases between. CDR1 and CDR2 (germline): LNHDA, SQIVND (reference sequence). The CDR3 is made up of 13 amino acids. The CDR3 coding sequence is TGTGCCAGTGGGTGGACAGAAGACACTGAAGCTTTCTTT. This codes for CASGWTEDTEAFF.

This clone showed up just a few times. The V gene is TRBV6-8, the J gene TRBJ2-7; D is possibly TRBD2 (5 bases). Trimming took off 5 bases at V and 2 bases at J, with 13 bases between the two ends. The germline CDR1 and CDR2 sequences are MNHGY and SAAAGT. The CDR3 totals 14 residues. This CDR3 reads CASSDTGLAYEQYF. The CDR3, as DNA: TGTGCCAGCAGTGATACGGGGTTGGCCTACGAGCAGTACTTC.

This clone has just a few counts. V is TRBV11-3 and J is TRBJ2-2; D possibly corresponds to TRBD1 (5 bases). The CDR3 length is 14 residues. Trimming pared 3 bases from V and 1 base from J, leaving 6 bases between. Germline CDR1 is SGHNT and CDR2 is YENEEA. The CDR3 reads CASSFQGNTGELFF. The CDR3 region has the DNA TGTGCCAGCAGCTTTCAGGGGAACACCGGGGAGCTGTTTTTT.

In its sample, this clone was seen a few times. In DNA form, the CDR3 reads TGTGCCAGCAGCGTGCCGGGAGTGCGGGGGACGAACACCGGGGAGCTGTTTTTT. It is translated as CASSVPGVRGTNTGELFF. V is TRBV9 and J is TRBJ2-2; TRBD2 agrees at 7 bases. Per the germline V gene, CDR1 is SGDLS and CDR2 is YYNGEE. CDR3 size: 18 residues. V shed 2 bases, J shed 0 bases, and the junction held 10 bases outside the gene matches.

This clone is medium-sized in the sample. The chain couples TRBV6-1 to TRBJ2-2; D remains ambiguous. The CDR3 contains 16 residues. Germline CDR1 reads MNHNS; CDR2 reads SASEGT. V lost 1 base, J lost 7 bases, and 16 bases lay in between. The CDR3 reads CASSEERTALGGELFF. CDR3 in DNA: TGTGCCAGCAGTGAAGAGAGGACGGCCTTGGGCGGGGAGCTGTTTTTT.

This clone appeared a single time. The V gene is TRBV19, the J gene TRBJ1-1; D perhaps matches TRBD1 (5 bases). Per the germline V gene, CDR1 is LNHDA and CDR2 is SQIVND (reference sequence). This CDR3 spans 14 amino acids. V lost 7 bases and J 9 bases, leaving 21 bases between the germline ends. As DNA, the CDR3 is TGTGCCAGTACTTCTCGGCCTGACAGTTTTCAAGCTTTCTTT. Translated, it gives CASTSRPDSFQAFF.

By sample fraction, this clone is medium-sized. J is TRBJ2-2 and V is TRBV6-8, with D possibly matching TRBD2 (5 bases). This CDR3 is built from 14 residues. Germline values: CDR1 MNHGY, CDR2 SAAAGT. The V end lost 5 bases, the J end lost 6 bases, and 13 bases lay between the germline ends. The CDR3 is CASSERGIAGELFF. CDR3 DNA sequence: TGTGCCAGCAGTGAGAGAGGGATAGCCGGGGAGCTGTTTTTT.

V is TRBV11-3 and J is TRBJ1-6; TRBD1 might be the D (6 bases). This CDR3 has 17 residues. The V end was cut by 5 bases, the J end by 4 bases, with 18 bases between. Germline V gene sequence: CDR1 SGHNT, CDR2 YENEEA. CDR3 sequence reads: CASSPPQGLQYNSPLHF. The CDR3 nucleotides are TGTGCCAGCAGCCCACCTCAGGGGCTTCAATATAATTCACCCCTCCACTTT.

The J gene is TRBJ1-4, the V gene TRBV5-1; 7 nucleotides agree with TRBD1. CDR1 is SGHRS and CDR2 is YFSETQ in the germline V gene. J was trimmed by 7 bases and V by 4 bases; bases with no gene match: 10. This CDR3 contains 15 residues. CDR3 bases: TGCGCCAGCAGCCAGGCCTCGACAGGGTTTGAAAAACTGTTTTTT. This sequence encodes CASSQASTGFEKLFF.

This chain uses TRBV11-3 with TRBJ1-2; tentative D call: TRBD1 (6 bases). Per the germline V gene, CDR1 is SGHNT and CDR2 is YENEEA. V was cut by 5 bases and J by 4 bases, with 14 bases left in between. The length of the CDR3 is 14 residues. The CDR3: CASSPEGGGYGYTF. Written as DNA, the CDR3 is TGTGCCAGCAGCCCCGAGGGGGGAGGCTATGGCTACACCTTC.

The chain is built from TRBV14 and TRBJ1-5; D gene ambiguous. V lost 0 bases, J lost 7 bases, and 7 bases lay in between. The germline CDR1 and CDR2 sequences are SGHDN and FVKESK. The CDR3 runs 13 residues. CDR3 protein: CASSQDYGQPQHF. Here the CDR3 DNA reads TGTGCCAGCAGCCAAGATTATGGGCAGCCCCAGCATTTT.

The rearrangement joins TRBV5-1 to TRBJ1-4, with a possible D match to TRBD1 (5 bases). CDR1 and CDR2 from the germline V gene are SGHRS and YFSETQ. The germline V and J ends were trimmed by 2 bases and 4 bases, with 9 bases remaining between them. CDR3 length equals 14 residues. The CDR3 DNA sequence: TGCGCCAGCAGCTTTTGGGGCGGTAATGAAAAACTGTTTTTT. Protein product: CASSFWGGNEKLFF.

The chain has TRBV30 and TRBJ2-3; possibly TRBD2 for D (5 bases). This CDR3 comprises 14 residues. Looked up from germline, CDR1 is GTSNPN and CDR2 is SVGIG (reference sequence). V was clipped by 3 bases and J by 1 base, with 11 bases between them. The CDR3 DNA reads as TGTGCCTGGAGACTAGGGTGGGGCACAGATACGCAGTATTTT. Translating gives CAWRLGWGTDTQYF.

The chain couples TRBV6-8 to TRBJ1-3; D possibly corresponds to TRBD1 (6 bases). Trimming left V 5 bases short and J 4 bases short, with 12 bases between. Per germline, CDR1 MNHGY and CDR2 SAAAGT. The CDR3 extends over 14 amino acids. CDR3 sequence (DNA): TGTGCCAGCAGTCCGCGGGGGGCCGGAAACACCATATATTTT. Its protein is CASSPRGAGNTIYF.

V is TRBV19 and J is TRBJ1-5, with 7 nucleotides matching TRBD1. Germline V gene data show CDR1 as LNHDA and CDR2 as SQIVND (reference sequence). Trimming cost V 4 bases and J 1 base; bases outside gene matches: 13. The CDR3 loop spans 18 amino acids. CDR3 nucleotides: TGTGCCAGTAGTACCCGGGACAGCCTCTTTGGGAGCAATCAGCCCCAGCATTTT. As protein: CASSTRDSLFGSNQPQHF.